A single sample gave rise to the 27 T cell receptor beta chains below, sequenced in a study of vaccination and CD4 T cells after COVID-19. Their recognized antigens are unknown. Cultured CD4+ T cells had their DNA profiled by the Oncomine TCR Beta short-read assay. TCRdb passed the PCR reads through MiXCR, listing each CDR3 protein once. Of 7,000 to 9,000 distinct CDR3 sequences in the sample, 53% were seen once. Specified treatment: roughly ten-day PBMC culture with coronavirus spike peptide pools or control peptides (ViraFEST assay). During the years 2011-2018, before the COVID-19 pandemic, the unexposed donor's CD4+ T cells were collected. Sequencing was performed on CD4+ T cells from blood, cultured in vitro. These receptors originate from a human donor in good health.

This chain connects TRBV20-1 to TRBJ2-3, with 8 nucleotides matching TRBD2. CDR3 size: 13 residues. From germline, CDR1 is DFQATT and CDR2 SNEGSKA (reference sequence). Trimming took 6 bases from V and 1 from J; bases not matched to a gene: 3. The CDR3, as DNA: TGCAGTGCAATAGCGGGGCGCACAGATACGCAGTATTTT. It specifies CSAIAGRTDTQYF.

J is TRBJ2-2 and V is TRBV6-2 or TRBV6-3; 7 positions match TRBD1. The CDR3 has 17 residues. The trim removed 6 bases at V and 5 bases at J, leaving 15 bases unmatched. Germline-derived CDR1 and CDR2 are MNHEY and SVGEGT. Here the CDR3 DNA reads TGTGCCAGCAGCCACTTTCTGGCAGGGGGTCGAACCGGGGAGCTGTTTTTT. Its translation is CASSHFLAGGRTGELFF.

V and J are TRBV7-2 and TRBJ1-2; D gene ambiguous. Trimming took 0 bases from V and 1 from J, leaving 6 bases between them. Germline loops: CDR1 SGHTA, CDR2 FQGNSA. The CDR3 has 14 amino acids. CDR3 nucleotide sequence: TGTGCCAGCAGCTTAGCACATCTTAACTATGGCTACACCTTC. Its translation: CASSLAHLNYGYTF.

This clonotype was recorded a few times. The rearrangement links TRBV7-9 to TRBJ2-5; D unclear. V lost 4 bases, J lost 5 bases, and 17 bases lay in between. Germline values: CDR1 SEHNR, CDR2 FQNEAQ (reference sequence). The CDR3 has 15 residues. The CDR3, as DNA: TGTGCCAGCAGCTCTGGGGATACCGCCTTGGAGACCCAGTACTTC. As protein: CASSSGDTALETQYF.

The genes are TRBV6-4 and TRBJ1-2; D gene ambiguous. The germline V gene has CDR1 MRHNA and CDR2 SNTAGT. This CDR3 region has 13 residues. V lost 5 bases and J lost 5, with 12 bases in between. The DNA for the CDR3 is TGTGCCAGCAGTCCCACAGTCGGGTATGGCTACACCTTC. Amino acids: CASSPTVGYGYTF.

In this sample, this clonotype turned up a few times. The genes are TRBV25-1 and TRBJ1-6; 11 bases line up with TRBD1. The CDR3 contains 16 residues. CDR1 MGHDK and CDR2 SYGVNS come from the germline V gene. V shed 4 bases and J 7 bases; nucleotides not matched to a gene: 6. The DNA of the CDR3 is TGTGCCAGCAGTGTCGGGACAGGGGGAAGGAATTCACCCCTCCACTTT. Its protein product is CASSVGTGGRNSPLHF.

The chain carries TRBV9 and TRBJ2-5; D is perhaps TRBD2 (7 bases). The CDR3 has 14 amino acids. V was pared by 1 base and J by 7 bases, with 14 bases between. Germline CDR1 is SGDLS and CDR2 is YYNGEE. CDR3 residues: CASSVSPGGPTQYF. CDR3 bases: TGTGCCAGCAGCGTATCTCCCGGGGGGCCGACCCAGTACTTC.

The rearrangement links TRBV7-2 to TRBJ2-7, with TRBD2 matching 8 bases. The germline V gene has CDR1 SGHTA and CDR2 FQGNSA. J gave up 5 bases and V 1 base, and 7 bases lay outside the gene matches. The CDR3 is 15 amino acids. CDR3 in DNA: TGTGCCAGCAGCTTAGTCGGGGGGGCCTTAAACGAGCAGTACTTC. Translation: CASSLVGGALNEQYF.

In this sample, this clonotype turned up a few times. This rearrangement joins TRBV25-1 to TRBJ1-2; TRBD1 aligns across 8 bases. The length of the CDR3 is 14 residues. With 6 bases clipped from V and 5 bases from J, the junction kept 8 bases outside the gene matches. CDR1 is MGHDK, CDR2 SYGVNS, per germline. CDR3: CASSAIGQGYGYTF. In DNA form, the CDR3 reads TGTGCCAGCAGCGCGATAGGACAGGGTTATGGCTACACCTTC.

With respect to this clonotype: The junction departs from germline at one end; a sequencing error may be responsible. The gene calls are TRBV6-1 and TRBJ1-6, with a tentative D call TRBD1 (6 bases). There are 13 residues in the CDR3. CDR1 MNHNS and CDR2 SASEGT come from the germline V gene. This chain's CDR3 is CASRQGYTSPLHF. In nucleotides, the CDR3 is TGTGCCAGCAGACAGGGTTATACTTCACCCCTCCACTTT.

The chain carries TRBV2 and TRBJ1-1; D gene uncertain. The germline gives CDR1 SNHLY, CDR2 FYNNEI. This CDR3 has 11 amino acids. V was clipped by 4 bases and J by 7 bases, with 7 bases between them. The CDR3 protein is CASSVLIEAFF. CDR3 DNA sequence: TGTGCCAGCAGTGTCCTAATTGAAGCTTTCTTT.

The rearrangement links TRBV12-3 or TRBV12-4 to TRBJ2-4; tentatively, D is TRBD1 (6 bases). This CDR3 is 12 amino acids long. With 8 bases removed from V and 8 bases from J, the gap between germline ends came to 13 bases. In DNA form, the CDR3 reads TGTGCCAGCTGCAGGGGAACGGACATTCAGTACTTC. Translating gives CASCRGTDIQYF.

In this sample, this clonotype turned up a few times. This sequence joins TRBV6-1 and TRBJ1-1, with D unclear. The germline gives CDR1 MNHNS, CDR2 SASEGT. Trimming shortened V by 8 bases and J by 5 bases, and 15 bases separated the two germline ends. The CDR3 has 13 amino acids. The CDR3 nucleotides are TGTGCCAGCTGGTGGCCCGGTAGTACTGAAGCTTTCTTT. Translating gives CASWWPGSTEAFF.

CDR3 sequence: CSARGLAGVGGHYNEQFF. The CDR3, as DNA: TGCAGTGCTAGGGGACTAGCGGGAGTTGGGGGTCACTACAATGAGCAGTTCTTC. The chain is built from TRBV20-1 and TRBJ2-1; 14 nucleotides match TRBD2. This CDR3 has 18 amino acids. Germline trimming cut 3 bases from V and 3 bases from J; bases unmatched to any gene: 10. Germline V lookup: CDR1 DFQATT, CDR2 SNEGSKA (reference sequence).

The rearrangement uses TRBV20-1 and TRBJ2-7, with 7 nucleotides matching TRBD2. This CDR3 has 12 residues. CDR1 and CDR2 (germline): DFQATT, SNEGSKA (reference sequence). Unmatched junction bases numbered 2, after V lost 2 bases and J lost 4 bases. The CDR3 protein is CSARRDYYEQYF. The DNA for the CDR3 is TGCAGTGCTAGACGGGACTATTACGAGCAGTACTTC.

This chain uses TRBV4-2 with TRBJ2-7, with D possibly being TRBD1 or TRBD2 (5 bases each). Germline CDR1 reads LGHNA; CDR2 reads YNFKEQ. The V end lost 2 bases, the J end lost 6 bases, and 17 bases lay between the germline ends. The CDR3 covers 15 residues. In nucleotides, the CDR3 is TGTGCCAGCAGCCAACCAGACGGGACGGCGAGCGAGCAGTACTTC. It is translated as CASSQPDGTASEQYF.

The rearrangement joins TRBV7-2 to TRBJ2-2, with a tentative D call TRBD2 (6 bases). This CDR3 comprises 19 residues. Germline CDR1 is SGHTA and CDR2 is FQGNSA. Trimming cost V 0 bases and J 2 bases, with 19 bases left between them. The CDR3 spells CASSLAITRAGPNTGELFF. The DNA of the CDR3 is TGTGCCAGCAGCTTAGCTATCACACGGGCGGGACCTAACACCGGGGAGCTGTTTTTT. Looking up the rest from reference TRBV7-2 and TRBJ2-2 gives the full variable domain: GAGVSQSPSNKVTEKGKDVELRCDPISGHTALYWYRQSLGQGLEFLIYFQGNSAPDKSGLPSDRFSAERTGGSVSTLTIQRTQQEDSAVYLCASSLAITRAGPNTGELFFGEGSRLTVL.

J is TRBJ1-2 and V is TRBV30, with a weak D call TRBD1 (5 bases). From germline, CDR1 is GTSNPN and CDR2 SVGIG (reference sequence). The CDR3 consists of 12 residues. Trimming cost V 3 bases and J 4 bases, with 9 bases left between them. The CDR3 DNA reads TGTGCCTGGAGGCGTCAGGGCTATGGCTACACCTTC. This gives the protein CAWRRQGYGYTF.

Here the CDR3 reads CASSQRGQGNTEAFF. The CDR3 DNA reads as TGCGCCAGCAGCCAAAGAGGACAGGGGAACACTGAAGCTTTCTTT. V and J are TRBV4-1 and TRBJ1-1; 8 bases agree with TRBD1. Germline assignment: CDR1 MGHRA and CDR2 YSYEKL. The length of the CDR3 is 15 residues. With V trimmed by 2 bases and J by 1 base, 3 bases remained unmatched.

The rearrangement uses TRBV19 and TRBJ1-5; perhaps TRBD1 as D (5 bases). This CDR3 contains 15 residues. Germline V CDR1 and CDR2: LNHDA, SQIVND (reference sequence). V was shortened by 3 bases and J by 4 bases, with 13 bases between the two germline ends. The DNA of the CDR3 is TGTGCCAGTAGTATCCAAGCGGCAGGGAATCAGCCCCAGCATTTT. Translation gives CASSIQAAGNQPQHF.

The chain joins TRBV27 to TRBJ2-7; TRBD1 agrees at 7 bases. Germline CDR1 MNHEY, CDR2 SMNVEV (reference sequence). The junction had 14 bases not matched to a gene; V was cut back by 2 bases and J by 4 bases. CDR3 length equals 17 residues. CDR3 DNA sequence: TGTGCCAGCAGTTTAAGACCCTACAGGGGCAATCGGTACGAGCAGTACTTC. Amino acids: CASSLRPYRGNRYEQYF.

This clonotype was observed a few times. The chain uses TRBV15 and TRBJ2-5; 16 nucleotides align to TRBD2. The germline V gene encodes CDR1 LNHNV and CDR2 YYDKDF (reference sequence). The CDR3 is 18 residues long. With 4 bases clipped from V and 5 bases from J, the junction kept 10 bases outside the gene matches. In DNA, the CDR3 is TGTGCCACCAGCATGCCGGGACTAGCGGGGGGGCTCGGTGAGACCCAGTACTTC. Protein product: CATSMPGLAGGLGETQYF.

This clonotype has only a few counts. The gene calls are TRBV12-3 or TRBV12-4 and TRBJ1-1; 9 bases agree with TRBD1. The CDR3 spans 15 residues. The junction had 6 bases not matched to a gene; V was cut back by 5 bases and J by 2 bases. The CDR3 nucleotides read TGTGCCAGCAGTCTTATGACAGGGGGAAACACTGAAGCTTTCTTT. This gives the protein CASSLMTGGNTEAFF.

The count of this clonotype is one. V is TRBV7-2 and J is TRBJ1-2, with D possibly matching TRBD1 (5 bases). This CDR3 is built from 12 residues. CDR1 is SGHTA, CDR2 FQGNSA, per germline. V was clipped by 1 base and J by 13 bases, with 13 bases between them. The CDR3 is CASSLESGGCTF. The DNA for the CDR3 is TGTGCCAGCAGCTTAGAGTCGGGGGGTTGCACCTTC.

The chain joins TRBV29-1 to TRBJ1-5; perhaps TRBD1 as D (6 bases). The V gene's germline CDR1 is SQVTM and CDR2 ANQGSEA. V lost 7 bases and J lost 4, with 14 bases in between. This CDR3 has 13 residues. The CDR3 nucleotides read TGCAGCGCCCTGGACAGCCAAAATCAGCCCCAGCATTTT. Amino acid sequence: CSALDSQNQPQHF.

The rearrangement joins TRBV5-1 to TRBJ2-3; no definite D call. CDR1 and CDR2 (germline): SGHRS, YFSETQ. Trimming stripped 4 bases from V and 1 base from J, with 16 bases between. This CDR3 has 16 amino acids. The CDR3 coding sequence is TGCGCCAGCAGCCTTGGTGGCACAGTGGGCACAGATACGCAGTATTTT. Translated: CASSLGGTVGTDTQYF.

This clonotype was seen a handful of times. The chain combines TRBV5-5 with TRBJ2-7, with D tentatively TRBD1 (6 bases). Germline V CDR1 and CDR2: SGHKS, YYEKEE (reference sequence). The CDR3 totals 14 residues. The V end lost 3 bases, the J end lost 2 bases, and 12 bases lay between the germline ends. The CDR3 DNA reads TGTGCCAGCAGCTGGGCAGGGGACCCCTACGAGCAGTACTTC. Amino acid sequence: CASSWAGDPYEQYF. The full variable domain, its missing parts supplied by reference TRBV5-5 and TRBJ2-7, is DAGVTQSPTHLIKTRGQQVTLRCSPISGHKSVSWYQQVLGQGPQFIFQYYEKEERGRGNFPDRFSARQFPNYSSELNVNALLLGDSALYLCASSWAGDPYEQYFGPGTRLTVT.